The 29 T cell receptor beta chains below come from one sample, sequenced in a study of spatial heterogeneity in lung cancer. Regarding time point: sample taken at primary tumor resection. The input material, whole RNA from tumor, nontumor lung or frozen PBMC, was sequenced unsorted. TCRdb fed the 5' RACE reads into MiXCR, producing one record per CDR3 protein. The data show 5,400 or so distinct CDR3 sequences, around 26% seen once. The sample was PBMCs, taken at surgery. The origin of the receptors is a male donor with early-stage non-small cell lung cancer.

This clonotype is labeled large. The V and J genes are TRBV7-2 and TRBJ1-4; the match to TRBD1 covers 11 bases. The germline gives CDR1 SGHTA, CDR2 FQGNSA. V was pared by 6 bases and J by 7 bases, with 4 bases of the junction left unmatched. This CDR3 comprises 14 residues. In nucleotides, the CDR3 is TGTGCCAGCAGACGGACAGGGGGCGGTGAAAAACTGTTTTTT. Protein sequence: CASRRTGGGEKLFF.

Concerning this clonotype: With a much larger clone just one base away, this may be a read error. The chain joins TRBV9 to TRBJ2-2, with D tentatively TRBD2 (6 bases). The CDR3 contains 16 residues. Germline V gene sequence: CDR1 SGDLS, CDR2 YYNGEE. Trimming stripped 7 bases from V and 0 bases from J, with 16 bases between. CDR3 region: CASAGRTMANTGELFF. In DNA, the CDR3 is TGTGCCAGCGCAGGGAGGACAATGGCGAACACCGGGGAGCTGTTTTTT. Looking up the rest from reference TRBV9 and TRBJ2-2 gives the full variable domain: DSGVTQTPKHLITATGQRVTLRCSPRSGDLSVYWYQQSLDQGLQFLIQYYNGEERAKGNILERFSAQQFPDLHSELNLSSLELGDSALYFCASAGRTMANTGELFFGEGSRLTVL.

The chain has TRBV15 and TRBJ2-2, with 10 bases fitting TRBD2. Germline CDR1 is LNHNV and CDR2 is YYDKDF (reference sequence). CDR3 length equals 15 residues. V was pared by 5 bases and J by 4 bases, with 4 bases of the junction left unmatched. CDR3 DNA: TGTGCCACCAGCCCTCGGACTAGCGGCACCGGGGAGCTGTTTTTT. This encodes CATSPRTSGTGELFF.

This clonotype rates as medium-sized. V is TRBV28 and J is TRBJ1-1, with D perhaps TRBD1 (6 bases). The CDR3 is 13 residues long. V was clipped by 3 bases and J by 7 bases, with 12 bases between them. Per germline, CDR1 MDHEN and CDR2 SYDVKM. The CDR3 protein is CASSFIGQLEAFF. CDR3 coding DNA: TGTGCCAGCAGTTTTATCGGACAGCTTGAAGCTTTCTTT.

By share of the sample, this clonotype is medium-sized (0.01 to 0.1%). The chain uses TRBV3-1 and TRBJ1-1; a weak D match, TRBD1 (6 bases). The CDR3 runs 14 residues. CDR1 is LGHDT, CDR2 YNNKEL, per germline (reference sequence). Trimming took off 7 bases at V and 0 bases at J, with 12 bases between the two ends. CDR3 loop: CASTFRGLNTEAFF. The CDR3 DNA is TGTGCCAGCACGTTCAGGGGACTGAACACTGAAGCTTTCTTT.

This clonotype qualifies as medium-sized (0.01 to 0.1%). This rearrangement joins TRBV28 to TRBJ2-1; D may be TRBD1 (5 bases). The CDR3 spans 18 residues. Germline CDR1 MDHEN, CDR2 SYDVKM. V lost 2 bases to trimming and J lost 0 bases, with 17 bases between them. This CDR3 is CASSLTVLGQSSYNEQFF. CDR3 in DNA: TGTGCCAGCAGTTTAACAGTACTGGGGCAAAGCTCCTACAATGAGCAGTTCTTC.

This clonotype is categorized as medium-sized. The chain recombines TRBV2 with TRBJ2-5; 9 nucleotides match TRBD2. Germline V gene sequence: CDR1 SNHLY, CDR2 FYNNEI. Trimming at V came to 2 bases and at J to 4 bases, leaving 5 bases not matched to a gene. This CDR3 has 15 amino acids. CDR3 sequence (DNA): TGTGCCAGCAGTGAATTGGGACTAGCAGCAGAGACCCAGTACTTC. Its translation is CASSELGLAAETQYF.

This clonotype counts as medium-sized. This chain links TRBV18 with TRBJ2-1, with 9 bases lining up with TRBD2. The CDR3 runs 15 residues. V was pared by 3 bases and J by 8 bases, with 8 bases of the junction left unmatched. Per germline, CDR1 KGHSH and CDR2 LQKENI. The DNA for the CDR3 is TGTGCCAGCTCACCTCGAGCGGGGGGACGAGATGAGCAGTTCTTC. Translated, it gives CASSPRAGGRDEQFF.

This clonotype ranks as medium-sized (0.01 to 0.1%). V is TRBV3-1 and J is TRBJ1-3; D not resolved. Between the trimmed V and J ends, which lost 1 base and 0 bases, there was a span of 4 bases. CDR3 size: 14 residues. Germline V gives CDR1 LGHDT, CDR2 YNNKEL (reference sequence). In DNA, the CDR3 is TGTGCCAGCAGCCAAGGGCTCTCTGGAAACACCATATATTTT. Protein product: CASSQGLSGNTIYF.

This clonotype was recorded a few times. J is TRBJ2-7 and V is TRBV3-1; 8 nucleotides line up with TRBD1. With 4 bases clipped from V and 2 bases from J, the junction kept 4 bases outside the gene matches. The V gene's germline CDR1 is LGHDT and CDR2 YNNKEL (reference sequence). The CDR3 contains 14 residues. The CDR3 DNA reads as TGTGCCAGCAGCCGGACAGGGTCTACCTACGAGCAGTACTTC. This codes for CASSRTGSTYEQYF.

The chain employs TRBV29-1 and TRBJ2-6; no clear D gene. Germline CDR1 reads SQVTM; CDR2 reads ANQGSEA. The CDR3 totals 12 residues. The V end lost 6 bases, the J end lost 4 bases, and 7 bases lay between the germline ends. The CDR3 reads CSVGQGANVLTF. The CDR3 region has the DNA TGCAGCGTCGGTCAAGGGGCCAACGTCCTGACTTTC. Drawing the rest from reference TRBV29-1 and TRBJ2-6, the complete variable domain is SAVISQKPSRDICQRGTSLTIQCQVDSQVTMMFWYRQQPGQSLTLIATANQGSEATYESGFVIDKFPISRPNLTFSTLTVSNMSPEDSSIYLCSVGQGANVLTFGAGSRLTVL.

This clonotype was observed a handful of times. The V gene is TRBV29-1, the J gene TRBJ2-1, with 9 positions matching TRBD1. Per germline, CDR1 SQVTM and CDR2 ANQGSEA. The V segment lost 7 bases and the J segment 4 bases; nucleotides outside the gene matches: 11. This CDR3 spans 15 amino acids. The CDR3, as DNA: TGCAGCGACTCTGAAGGACAGGGGACATACAATGAGCAGTTCTTC. It encodes CSDSEGQGTYNEQFF.

This clonotype counts as large. The junction and the germline gene differ at one end; a read error may be behind it. Here the CDR3 reads CASSQTQGSIRNF. CDR3 nucleotide sequence: TGTGCCAGCAGCCAGACCCAAGGTAGTATACGGAACTTC. The rearrangement joins TRBV4-2 to TRBJ2-4; D gene uncertain. The V gene's germline CDR1 is LGHNA and CDR2 YNFKEQ. The CDR3 is made up of 13 amino acids.

This clonotype was recorded a few times. The J gene is TRBJ2-2, the V gene TRBV11-2; 8 nucleotides line up with TRBD2. The germline V gene has CDR1 SGHAT and CDR2 FQNNGV. This CDR3 is built from 16 residues. V lost 2 bases and J lost 1; bases outside the gene matches: 3. The DNA for the CDR3 is TGTGCCAGCAGCTTATCGGGACTAGAGAACACCGGGGAGCTGTTTTTT. Its translation: CASSLSGLENTGELFF.

This clonotype is termed medium-sized. V usage is TRBV20-1 and J usage is TRBJ2-3; D may be TRBD2 (6 bases). Trimming removed 2 bases from V and 0 bases from J, with 15 bases in between. The CDR3 runs 16 residues. Germline CDR1 is DFQATT and CDR2 is SNEGSKA (reference sequence). CDR3 bases: TGCAGTGCTAGACCCCTGAGTCGGGGGAGCACAGATACGCAGTATTTT. It specifies CSARPLSRGSTDTQYF.

The gene calls are TRBV10-3 and TRBJ2-5, with 8 bases matching TRBD2. CDR3 length equals 15 residues. Germline-derived CDR1 and CDR2 are ENHRY and SYGVKD. V dropped 2 bases and J dropped 5; count of bases not matched to a gene: 7. CDR3 nucleotide sequence: TGTGCCATCAGTGAGGCGGGGGGCGAGTCGGAGACCCAGTACTTC. Amino acids: CAISEAGGESETQYF.

The gene calls are TRBV4-3 and TRBJ2-3; TRBD2 agrees at 8 bases. The CDR3 runs to 16 residues. CDR1 and CDR2 from the germline V gene are LGHNA and YSLEER. Losses at the gene ends were 0 bases for V and 2 bases for J; bases not matched to a gene: 4. The CDR3 DNA reads as TGCGCCAGCAGCCAAGATTCACTAGCGGACACAGATACGCAGTATTTT. Protein: CASSQDSLADTDTQYF.

This clonotype is termed medium-sized. The J gene is TRBJ2-7, the V gene TRBV4-1, with 10 bases identical to TRBD2. The CDR3 sequence is 16 residues long. Germline values: CDR1 MGHRA, CDR2 YSYEKL. V gave up 5 bases and J gave up 0 bases; unmatched junction bases: 7. CDR3 protein: CASSGSSGGDSYEQYF. CDR3 nucleotide sequence: TGCGCCAGCAGCGGGTCAAGCGGGGGGGACTCCTACGAGCAGTACTTC.

This clonotype occurred a few times. In DNA form, the CDR3 reads TGTGCCACCAGTACTAGCGGATCCTACAATGAGCAGTTCTTC. Translated, it gives CATSTSGSYNEQFF. The chain uses TRBV24-1 and TRBJ2-1; 8 bases align to TRBD2. The germline V gene has CDR1 KGHDR and CDR2 SFDVKD. The CDR3 covers 14 residues. J was trimmed by 1 base and V by 6 bases; bases with no gene match: 1.

This clonotype is termed medium-sized. The V and J genes are TRBV6-5 and TRBJ1-5; D gene uncertain. The V gene's germline CDR1 is MNHEY and CDR2 SVGAGI. V lost 1 base and J 0 bases, leaving 16 bases between the germline ends. The CDR3 runs 18 residues. The CDR3 DNA is TGTGCCAGCAGTTACTGGCCGGCGGGTGGTCATAGCAATCAGCCCCAGCATTTT. Translation gives CASSYWPAGGHSNQPQHF.

By sample fraction, this clonotype is medium-sized. CDR3: CASSPKGGHYEQYF. The CDR3 region has the DNA TGTGCCAGCTCACCAAAAGGGGGCCACTACGAGCAGTACTTC. This rearrangement joins TRBV18 to TRBJ2-7; 7 nucleotides match TRBD1. Unmatched junction bases numbered 4, after V lost 2 bases and J lost 3 bases. The CDR3 loop spans 14 amino acids. Germline loops: CDR1 KGHSH, CDR2 LQKENI.

The chain uses TRBV6-5 and TRBJ1-3; D is perhaps TRBD1 (5 bases). V shed 6 bases and J shed 3 bases, with 15 bases lying between them. This CDR3 region has 15 residues. Looked up from germline, CDR1 is MNHEY and CDR2 is SVGAGI. The CDR3 reads CASSLTRTLGNTIYF. The CDR3 DNA reads TGTGCCAGCAGCCTGACCCGGACACTTGGAAACACCATATATTTT.

This chain links TRBV28 with TRBJ1-1; D gene unclear. This CDR3 spans 14 amino acids. The V end lost 2 bases, the J end lost 2 bases, and 9 bases lay between the germline ends. Germline V gene data show CDR1 as MDHEN and CDR2 as SYDVKM. The CDR3 nucleotides read TGTGCCAGCAGTTTAGGGCAGAGCAACACTGAAGCTTTCTTT. This encodes CASSLGQSNTEAFF.

This clonotype is labeled medium-sized (0.01 to 0.1%). The V call is TRBV7-8, the J call TRBJ2-7, with TRBD1 matching over 8 bases. The trim removed 6 bases at V and 0 bases at J, leaving 7 bases unmatched. Germline CDR1 is SGHVS and CDR2 is FQNEAQ. CDR3 length: 15 amino acids. The chain's CDR3 is CASRQTGGTSYEQYF. The DNA of the CDR3 is TGTGCCAGCAGACAAACAGGGGGGACCTCCTACGAGCAGTACTTC.

This clonotype ranks as medium-sized. The J gene is TRBJ2-2, the V gene TRBV7-2; TRBD2 might be the D (5 bases). CDR3 length: 16 amino acids. Germline V gives CDR1 SGHTA, CDR2 FQGNSA. Trimming removed 5 bases at V and 4 bases at J, with 17 bases between. Here the CDR3 DNA reads TGTGCCAGCAGCCCAGGCGTGGCGGGCGTCACCGGGGAGCTGTTTTTT. Its translation is CASSPGVAGVTGELFF.

This clonotype is labeled as medium-sized. V usage is TRBV6-1 and J usage is TRBJ2-5; TRBD1 matches 9 bases. The CDR3 length is 14 residues. The V gene's germline CDR1 is MNHNS and CDR2 SASEGT. V was pared by 8 bases and J by 1 base, with 5 bases of the junction left unmatched. CDR3 coding DNA: TGTGCCAGCCCCCCGACAGGGGGCCAAGAGACCCAGTACTTC. Residues: CASPPTGGQETQYF.

The rearrangement uses TRBV7-8 and TRBJ2-2; no reliable D call. Trimming pared 5 bases from V and 3 bases from J, leaving 4 bases between. Per the germline V gene, CDR1 is SGHVS and CDR2 is FQNEAQ. This CDR3 region has 12 residues. The chain's CDR3 is CASSTDTGELFF. The CDR3 DNA sequence: TGTGCCAGCAGCACCGACACCGGGGAGCTGTTTTTT.

The chain joins TRBV10-2 to TRBJ2-2; D is unclear. From germline, CDR1 is WSHSY and CDR2 SAAADI. Trimming cost V 8 bases and J 5 bases, with 12 bases left between them. This CDR3 is 13 amino acids long. The CDR3 is CASAPQVTGELFF. CDR3 in DNA: TGCGCCAGCGCCCCCCAGGTTACCGGGGAGCTGTTTTTT.

The chain is built from TRBV20-1 and TRBJ2-2; D is unclear. CDR1 is DFQATT and CDR2 is SNEGSKA in the germline V gene (reference sequence). This CDR3 is built from 14 residues. Trimming pared 4 bases from V and 0 bases from J, leaving 9 bases between. CDR3 sequence reads: CSATSSPNTGELFF. The DNA for the CDR3 is TGCAGTGCTACGTCGAGCCCGAACACCGGGGAGCTGTTTTTT.